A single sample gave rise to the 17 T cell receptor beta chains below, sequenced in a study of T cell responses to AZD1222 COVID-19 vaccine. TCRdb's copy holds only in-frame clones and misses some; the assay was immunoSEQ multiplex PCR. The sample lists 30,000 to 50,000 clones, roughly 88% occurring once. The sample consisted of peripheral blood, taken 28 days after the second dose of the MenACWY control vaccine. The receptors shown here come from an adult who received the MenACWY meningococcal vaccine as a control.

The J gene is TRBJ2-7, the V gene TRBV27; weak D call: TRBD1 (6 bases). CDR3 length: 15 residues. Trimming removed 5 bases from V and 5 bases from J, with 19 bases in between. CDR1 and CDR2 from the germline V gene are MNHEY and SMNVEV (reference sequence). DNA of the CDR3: TGTGCCAGCAGTACCTTAGGGGTGGGGGCAAACGAGCAGTACTTC. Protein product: CASSTLGVGANEQYF.

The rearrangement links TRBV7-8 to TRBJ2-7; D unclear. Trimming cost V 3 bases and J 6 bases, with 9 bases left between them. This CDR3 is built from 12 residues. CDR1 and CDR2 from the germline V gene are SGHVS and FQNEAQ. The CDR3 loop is CASSFEGTEQYF. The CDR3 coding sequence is TGTGCCAGCAGCTTTGAAGGAACCGAGCAGTACTTC.

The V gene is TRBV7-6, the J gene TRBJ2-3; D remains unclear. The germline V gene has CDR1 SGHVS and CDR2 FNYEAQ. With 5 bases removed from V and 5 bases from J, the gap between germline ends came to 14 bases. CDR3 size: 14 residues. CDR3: CASSLDGAGDTQYF. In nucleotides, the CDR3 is TGTGCCAGCAGCCTAGACGGAGCAGGAGATACGCAGTATTTT. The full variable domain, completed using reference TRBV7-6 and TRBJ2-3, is GAGVSQSPRYKVTKRGQDVALRCDPISGHVSLYWYRQALGQGPEFLTYFNYEAQQDKSGLPNDRFSAERPEGSISTLTIQRTEQRDSAMYRCASSLDGAGDTQYFGPGTRLTVL.

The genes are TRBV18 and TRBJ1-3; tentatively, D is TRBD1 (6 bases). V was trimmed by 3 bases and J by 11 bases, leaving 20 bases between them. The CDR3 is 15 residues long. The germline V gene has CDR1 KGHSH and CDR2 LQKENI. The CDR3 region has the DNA TGTGCCAGCTCACCGGGAGGACAGCTCGTTTATTCCATATATTTT. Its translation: CASSPGGQLVYSIYF.

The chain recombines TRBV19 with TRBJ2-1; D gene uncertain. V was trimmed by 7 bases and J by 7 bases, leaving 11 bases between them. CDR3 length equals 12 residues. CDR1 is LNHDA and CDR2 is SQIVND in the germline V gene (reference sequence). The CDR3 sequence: CASNILGNEQFF. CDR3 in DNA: TGTGCCAGTAATATCCTAGGGAATGAGCAGTTCTTC.

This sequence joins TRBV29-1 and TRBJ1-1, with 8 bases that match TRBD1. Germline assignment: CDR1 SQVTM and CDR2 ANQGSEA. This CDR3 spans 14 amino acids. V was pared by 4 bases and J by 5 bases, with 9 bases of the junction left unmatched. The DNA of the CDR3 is TGCAGCGTTGCACAGGGGGTTCAGACGACTGAAGCTTTCTTT. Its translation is CSVAQGVQTTEAFF.

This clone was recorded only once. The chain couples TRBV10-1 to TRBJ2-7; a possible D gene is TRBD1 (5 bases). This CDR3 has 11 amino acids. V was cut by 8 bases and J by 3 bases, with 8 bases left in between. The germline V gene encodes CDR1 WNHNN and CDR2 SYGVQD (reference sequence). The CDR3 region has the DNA TGCGCCAGCGGACACCTCTACGAGCAGTACTTC. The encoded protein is CASGHLYEQYF.

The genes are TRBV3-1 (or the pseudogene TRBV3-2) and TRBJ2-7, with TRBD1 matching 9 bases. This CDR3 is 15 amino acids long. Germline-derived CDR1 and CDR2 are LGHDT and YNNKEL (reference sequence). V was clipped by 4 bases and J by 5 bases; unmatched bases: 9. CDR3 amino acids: CASSRRTGVGDEQYF. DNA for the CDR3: TGTGCCAGCAGCCGTAGGACAGGGGTTGGGGACGAGCAGTACTTC.

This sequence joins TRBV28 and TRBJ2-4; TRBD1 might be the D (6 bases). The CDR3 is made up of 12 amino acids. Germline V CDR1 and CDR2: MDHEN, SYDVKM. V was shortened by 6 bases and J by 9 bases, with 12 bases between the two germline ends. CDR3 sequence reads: CASSPGGGIQYF. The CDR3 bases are TGTGCCAGCAGCCCTGGGGGCGGCATTCAGTACTTC. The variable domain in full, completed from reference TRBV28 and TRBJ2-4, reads DVKVTQSSRYLVKRTGEKVFLECVQDMDHENMFWYRQDPGLGLRLIYFSYDVKMKEKGDIPEGYSVSREKKERFSLILESASTNQTSMYLCASSPGGGIQYFGAGTRLSVL.

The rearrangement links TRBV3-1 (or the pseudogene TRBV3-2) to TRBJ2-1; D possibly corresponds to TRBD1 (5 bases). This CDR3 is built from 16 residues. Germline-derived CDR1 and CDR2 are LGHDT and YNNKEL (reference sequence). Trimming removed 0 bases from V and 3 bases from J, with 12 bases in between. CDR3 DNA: TGTGCCAGCAGCCAAGAAGGGGTCATGTACTACAATGAGCAGTTCTTC. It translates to CASSQEGVMYYNEQFF.

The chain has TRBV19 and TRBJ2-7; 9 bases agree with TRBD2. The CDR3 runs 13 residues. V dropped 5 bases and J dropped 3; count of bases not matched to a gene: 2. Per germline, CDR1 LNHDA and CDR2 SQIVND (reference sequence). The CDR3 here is CASSAGGDYEQYF. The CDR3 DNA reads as TGTGCCAGTAGTGCGGGGGGGGACTACGAGCAGTACTTC.

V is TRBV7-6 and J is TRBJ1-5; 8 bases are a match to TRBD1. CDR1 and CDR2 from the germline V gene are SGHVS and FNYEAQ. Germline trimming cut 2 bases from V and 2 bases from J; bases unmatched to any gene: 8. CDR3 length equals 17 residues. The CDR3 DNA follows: TGTGCCAGCAGCTTAAGGCCCGACAGGGGTGGCAATCAGCCCCAGCATTTT. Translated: CASSLRPDRGGNQPQHF.

CDR3 sequence reads: CASSMTSGRGYNEQFF. As DNA, the CDR3 is TGTGCCAGTAGTATGACTAGCGGGAGGGGGTACAATGAGCAGTTCTTC. The chain links TRBV19 to TRBJ2-1; 14 positions agree with TRBD2. The CDR3 runs 16 residues. The V segment lost 3 bases and the J segment 4 bases; nucleotides outside the gene matches: 2. Germline V gene lookup returns CDR1 LNHDA and CDR2 SQIVND (reference sequence). Full variable domain (rest looked up from reference TRBV19 and TRBJ2-1): DGGITQSPKYLFRKEGQNVTLSCEQNLNHDAMYWYRQDPGQGLRLIYYSQIVNDFQKGDIAEGYSVSREKKESFPLTVTSAQKNPTAFYLCASSMTSGRGYNEQFFGPGTRLTVL.

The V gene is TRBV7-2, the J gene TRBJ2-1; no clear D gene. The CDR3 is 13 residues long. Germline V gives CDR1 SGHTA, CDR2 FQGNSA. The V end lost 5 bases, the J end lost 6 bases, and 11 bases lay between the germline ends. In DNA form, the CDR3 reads TGTGCCAGCAGCCCAAACAGAGGCAATGAGCAGTTCTTC. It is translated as CASSPNRGNEQFF.

The CDR3 region is CASSPQSSSGGMNTEAFF. CDR3 sequence (DNA): TGTGCCAGCTCACCACAAAGTTCTAGCGGCGGGATGAACACTGAAGCTTTCTTT. V and J are TRBV18 and TRBJ1-1; D is uncertain. From germline, CDR1 is KGHSH and CDR2 LQKENI. This CDR3 is 18 amino acids long. V was clipped by 1 base and J by 0 bases, with 18 bases between them.

CDR3 in DNA: TGCGCCAGCAGCTTAGGGGGCCAAGAGACCCAGTACTTC. Its protein is CASSLGGQETQYF. The chain recombines TRBV5-1 with TRBJ2-5; the D gene is possibly TRBD1 (6 bases). The CDR3 is 13 residues long. From germline, CDR1 is SGHRS and CDR2 YFSETQ. Trimming removed 2 bases at V and 1 base at J, with 6 bases between.

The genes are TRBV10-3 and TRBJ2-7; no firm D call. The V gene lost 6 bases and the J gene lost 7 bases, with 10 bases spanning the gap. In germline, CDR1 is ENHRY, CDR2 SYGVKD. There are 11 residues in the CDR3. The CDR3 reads CAISELGEQYF. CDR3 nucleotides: TGTGCCATCAGCGAATTGGGTGAGCAGTACTTC.